These 4 T cell receptor beta chains came from one sample sequenced in a study of vaccination effects on CD4 cells after COVID-19. These TCRs' antigens remain unknown. Clones were sequenced by immunoSEQ multiplex PCR, and TCRdb holds only the in-frame ones, with some missing. The repertoire holds 26,000 or so clones, with around 78% as singletons. Antigen-specific CD4+ T cells expanded by the ViraFEST assay with viral peptide pools were then sequenced. It was after approximately 11 days of culture that CD4+ T cells were isolated. Between March and December 2020, the person had a SARS-CoV-2 infection that PCR confirmed. The sequenced sample was CD4+ T cells from PBMCs cultured with HCoV-NL63 spike peptides, obtained before COVID-19 vaccination. The receptors were gathered from a human donor who had a prior SARS-CoV-2 infection.

This clone occurred a few times. The chain recombines TRBV28 with TRBJ2-7; 15 bases match TRBD2. The germline V gene has CDR1 MDHEN and CDR2 SYDVKM. V trimming: 6 bases; J trimming: 10 bases; junction bases outside the gene matches: 10. The CDR3 length is 15 residues. DNA for the CDR3: TGTGCCAGCAGCCCTCTGGGACTAGCGGGAGGCAGACAGTACTTC. Its translation is CASSPLGLAGGRQYF.

The chain is built from TRBV5-1 and TRBJ1-5; TRBD1 matches 9 bases. The junction had 5 bases not matched to a gene; V was cut back by 0 bases and J by 7 bases. Germline CDR1 reads SGHRS; CDR2 reads YFSETQ. The CDR3 is 15 residues long. DNA of the CDR3: TGCGCCAGCAGCTTGGATACAGGGGGCGGACAGCCCCAGCATTTT. Translated: CASSLDTGGGQPQHF.

This sequence joins TRBV6-6 and TRBJ2-7, with 11 bases lining up with TRBD2. Unmatched junction bases numbered 3, after V lost 2 bases and J lost 3 bases. The CDR3 extends over 15 amino acids. Germline loops: CDR1 MNHNY, CDR2 SVGAGI (reference sequence). CDR3 sequence reads: CASSYGLAGGYEQYF. As DNA, the CDR3 is TGTGCCAGCAGTTACGGGCTAGCGGGGGGCTACGAGCAGTACTTC.

The rearrangement links TRBV12-5 to TRBJ2-2; 8 nucleotides align to TRBD2. In germline, CDR1 is LGHNT, CDR2 FRNRAP. The junction had 10 bases not matched to a gene; V was cut back by 0 bases and J by 4 bases. This CDR3 is 18 amino acids long. The CDR3 spells CASGLVPTSGSSTGELFF. DNA for the CDR3: TGTGCTAGTGGTTTGGTACCAACCAGCGGGAGCAGCACCGGGGAGCTGTTTTTT.